The next 16 T cell receptor beta chains were all read from a single sample in a study of early T cells in non-severe SARS-CoV-2 infection. In TCRdb, the 5' RACE reads were re-called with MiXCR into one record per CDR3 protein. Among about 33,000 distinct CDR3 sequences listed, just under 4% were seen once. The sequencing input was whole blood. Receptor source: an adult who was a healthcare worker with PCR-confirmed SARS-CoV-2 infection or an uninfected control (not recorded which).

This clonotype was counted ten times or more. The chain is built from TRBV4-3 and TRBJ2-7; D not resolved. Germline V CDR1 and CDR2: LGHNA, YSLEER. V was clipped by 1 base and J by 0 bases, with 7 bases between them. CDR3 length equals 14 residues. The CDR3 here is CASSQGLGSYEQYF. The CDR3 nucleotides read TGCGCCAGCAGCCAAGGATTGGGCTCCTACGAGCAGTACTTC.

This clonotype was observed at least ten times. The rearrangement joins TRBV29-1 to TRBJ2-1, with D tentatively TRBD1 or TRBD2 (5 bases each). From germline, CDR1 is SQVTM and CDR2 ANQGSEA. The CDR3 has 14 amino acids. V lost 5 bases and J 5 bases, leaving 16 bases between the germline ends. Here the CDR3 DNA reads TGCAGCGTTCGGGACGCTTCATTAAACAATGAGCAGTTCTTC. Amino acid sequence: CSVRDASLNNEQFF.

This clonotype was counted ten times or more. The V call is TRBV29-1, the J call TRBJ2-2; a possible D gene is TRBD2 (6 bases). CDR1 and CDR2 from the germline V gene are SQVTM and ANQGSEA. This CDR3 contains 13 residues. The V and J ends lost 7 bases and 5 bases respectively, with 14 bases between them. In nucleotides, the CDR3 is TGCAGCGCCGGTCTCGGGAGTACCGGGGAGCTGTTTTTT. Its translation is CSAGLGSTGELFF.

The table lists this clonotype with many counts. This rearrangement joins TRBV7-2 to TRBJ2-1; the D gene is possibly TRBD2 (5 bases). This CDR3 has 15 residues. CDR1 is SGHTA, CDR2 FQGNSA, per germline. Trimming removed 5 bases at V and 6 bases at J, with 17 bases between. CDR3 bases: TGTGCCAGCAGCCCTAGCAGCGCAAACTCCAATGAGCAGTTCTTC. As protein: CASSPSSANSNEQFF.

In its sample, this clonotype was seen many times. The chain is built from TRBV7-9 and TRBJ2-4; no clear D. V lost 1 base and J lost 2, with 6 bases in between. Germline CDR1 reads SEHNR; CDR2 reads FQNEAQ (reference sequence). The CDR3 covers 14 residues. CDR3 nucleotide sequence: TGTGCCAGCAGCTTAGGGGGAACCAAAAACATTCAGTACTTC. It is translated as CASSLGGTKNIQYF.

This clonotype was seen ten or more times. The V and J genes are TRBV7-6 and TRBJ2-3; 8 bases line up with TRBD2. V dropped 2 bases and J dropped 0; count of bases not matched to a gene: 4. Germline V gene data show CDR1 as SGHVS and CDR2 as FNYEAQ. This CDR3 spans 16 amino acids. The CDR3 DNA reads TGTGCCAGCAGCTTATCGAGCGGGGGTAGCACAGATACGCAGTATTTT. Its protein is CASSLSSGGSTDTQYF.

The table lists this clonotype with many counts. This chain links TRBV20-1 with TRBJ2-3, with TRBD1 matching 9 bases. Unmatched junction bases numbered 3, after V lost 3 bases and J lost 2 bases. From germline, CDR1 is DFQATT and CDR2 SNEGSKA (reference sequence). There are 14 residues in the CDR3. The CDR3 sequence is CSARDRGFTDTQYF. The CDR3 nucleotides read TGCAGTGCTAGGGACAGGGGATTCACAGATACGCAGTATTTT.

At least ten counts were recorded for this clonotype. The chain has TRBV4-1 and TRBJ2-1; no definite D call. The V gene's germline CDR1 is MGHRA and CDR2 YSYEKL. The V end lost 2 bases, the J end lost 8 bases, and 13 bases lay between the germline ends. The CDR3 runs 14 residues. The CDR3 reads CASSQSPQEDEQFF. The CDR3, as DNA: TGCGCCAGCAGCCAAAGTCCCCAGGAAGATGAGCAGTTCTTC.

In its sample, this clonotype was seen many times. V and J are TRBV7-2 and TRBJ1-1; D is unresolved. The ends were cut back, 0 bases at V and 6 bases at J, with 11 bases in the middle. Germline V gene lookup returns CDR1 SGHTA and CDR2 FQGNSA. This CDR3 is built from 14 residues. The DNA for the CDR3 is TGTGCCAGCAGCTTAGCTGGGATCCTTCCTGAAGCTTTCTTT. This translates into CASSLAGILPEAFF.

The chain uses TRBV14 and TRBJ1-1, with 7 bases matching TRBD1. Germline-derived CDR1 and CDR2 are SGHDN and FVKESK. Trimming removed 2 bases from V and 6 bases from J; junction bases left unmatched: 6. The CDR3 sequence is 14 residues long. CDR3 loop: CASSQFRGGSEAFF. CDR3 DNA sequence: TGTGCCAGCAGCCAATTTAGAGGGGGCTCTGAAGCTTTCTTT.

This clonotype has at least ten counts. V and J are TRBV2 and TRBJ1-4; 7 bases are a match to TRBD1. V lost 7 bases and J lost 5; bases outside the gene matches: 4. There are 13 residues in the CDR3. Germline V gene data show CDR1 as SNHLY and CDR2 as FYNNEI. CDR3 amino acids: CASKGAGNEKLFF. The CDR3, as DNA: TGTGCCAGCAAGGGGGCGGGCAATGAAAAACTGTTTTTT.

Ten or more counts support this clonotype. The V call is TRBV4-2, the J call TRBJ2-5, with D possibly TRBD2 on 5 matching bases. Germline-derived CDR1 and CDR2 are LGHNA and YNFKEQ. CDR3 length equals 17 residues. Trimming shortened V by 0 bases and J by 1 base, and 15 bases separated the two germline ends. CDR3 region: CASSQDGTSGFQETQYF. The CDR3 region has the DNA TGTGCCAGCAGCCAAGATGGCACATCGGGGTTCCAAGAGACCCAGTACTTC.

There are many counts of this clonotype. The rearrangement links TRBV10-3 to TRBJ1-6; 9 nucleotides line up with TRBD1. This CDR3 region has 15 residues. In germline, CDR1 is ENHRY, CDR2 SYGVKD. J gave up 9 bases and V 6 bases, and 9 bases lay outside the gene matches. The CDR3 here is CAISGTGSLTSPLHF. The CDR3 DNA sequence: TGTGCCATCAGCGGGACAGGGAGTTTGACTTCACCCCTCCACTTT.

This clonotype was detected ten times or more. The chain couples TRBV6-2 or TRBV6-3 to TRBJ1-1; D not resolved. V was trimmed by 7 bases and J by 4 bases, leaving 16 bases between them. CDR3 size: 14 residues. Germline CDR1 reads MNHEY; CDR2 reads SVGEGT. The CDR3 reads CASTLSLGFTEAFF. CDR3 nucleotides: TGTGCCAGCACCCTAAGTCTGGGATTCACTGAAGCTTTCTTT.

Of note for this clonotype: A much larger clone sits a single nucleotide away, making a read error possible. The CDR3 end shows no conserved phenylalanine or tryptophan, and so a read error is likely. The CDR3 nucleotides read TGTGCCAGCCTCCGAGGCACGGGGTTTAACGGTGGCTACACCTCC. Translation gives CASLRGTGFNGGYTS. This chain joins TRBV6-5 and TRBJ1-2; unclear D gene. The CDR3 is made up of 15 amino acids. V lost 8 bases, J lost 7 bases, and 23 bases lay in between. Germline assignment: CDR1 MNHEY and CDR2 SVGAGI.

In its sample, this clonotype was seen many times. The V gene is TRBV6-5, the J gene TRBJ2-1, with 9 bases lining up with TRBD2. The CDR3 is made up of 15 amino acids. Germline loops: CDR1 MNHEY, CDR2 SVGAGI. With V trimmed by 6 bases and J by 4 bases, 7 bases remained unmatched. CDR3 protein: CASREAGGLYNEQFF. CDR3 nucleotides: TGTGCCAGCAGGGAAGCGGGAGGACTTTACAATGAGCAGTTCTTC.